One sample yielded the 11 T cell receptor beta chains listed below, sequenced in a study of cytomegalovirus exposure and HLA in healthy donors. 13 Jbeta primers and 60 Vbeta primers were used for the PCR. Method: immunoSEQ multiplex PCR; TCRdb's copy keeps in-frame clones and lacks some. The sample holds 52,000 or so clones, 75% to 80% seen once. The sequenced sample was PBMCs. All receptors come from a female donor in good health and CMV-seronegative.

The chain carries TRBV18 and TRBJ1-2; TRBD1 agrees at 7 bases. V was clipped by 6 bases and J by 8 bases; unmatched bases: 9. The CDR3 is 13 residues long. Germline assignment: CDR1 KGHSH and CDR2 LQKENI. CDR3 in amino acids: CASSPEGAGGYTF. CDR3 nucleotides: TGTGCCAGCTCCCCGGAGGGGGCAGGGGGCTACACCTTC.

V gene TRBV5-3 combines with J gene TRBJ2-4, with TRBD1 as a possible D gene (5 bases). TRBV5-3 is filed as an ORF, its function uncertain. The CDR3 runs 15 residues. V shed 2 bases and J shed 3 bases, with 12 bases lying between them. CDR3 in amino acids: CARSFPGQGKNIQYF. Written as DNA, the CDR3 is TGTGCCAGAAGCTTCCCCGGGCAGGGCAAAAACATTCAGTACTTC.

V usage is TRBV7-6 and J usage is TRBJ2-7; 11 nucleotides match TRBD2. V was clipped by 2 bases and J by 4 bases; unmatched bases: 13. Germline-derived CDR1 and CDR2 are SGHVS and FNYEAQ. This CDR3 spans 18 amino acids. CDR3 sequence: CASSLFPFSGGAFYEQYF. The CDR3 coding sequence is TGTGCCAGCAGCTTATTCCCCTTTAGCGGGGGGGCTTTTTACGAGCAGTACTTC. The complete variable domain, with remaining parts taken from reference TRBV7-6 and TRBJ2-7, reads GAGVSQSPRYKVTKRGQDVALRCDPISGHVSLYWYRQALGQGPEFLTYFNYEAQQDKSGLPNDRFSAERPEGSISTLTIQRTEQRDSAMYRCASSLFPFSGGAFYEQYFGPGTRLTVT.

V is TRBV7-9 and J is TRBJ2-2; the D gene is possibly TRBD2 (6 bases). The CDR3 has 16 amino acids. Germline V gene data show CDR1 as SEHNR and CDR2 as FQNEAQ (reference sequence). The germline V and J ends were trimmed by 5 bases and 5 bases, with 18 bases remaining between them. The CDR3 DNA reads TGTGCCAGCAGCGGGCGGGACCGCCAGATTACCGGGGAGCTGTTTTTT. Translated: CASSGRDRQITGELFF.

The CDR3 DNA follows: TGTGCCAGCAGTTCTCGAGGGACTACTTCCTACAATGAGCAGTTCTTC. Translation gives CASSSRGTTSYNEQFF. This chain joins TRBV7-2 and TRBJ2-1; 7 positions agree with TRBD2. CDR3 size: 16 residues. Losses at the gene ends were 6 bases for V and 1 base for J; bases not matched to a gene: 9. Germline V gene lookup returns CDR1 SGHTA and CDR2 FQGNSA.

The V and J genes are TRBV5-8 and TRBJ2-5; 9 nucleotides match TRBD1. Germline CDR1 reads SGHTS; CDR2 reads YDEGEE. The CDR3 is made up of 16 amino acids. V was clipped by 4 bases and J by 1 base; unmatched bases: 8. The CDR3 sequence: CASSPGGTGPQETQYF. CDR3 DNA: TGTGCCAGCAGCCCGGGTGGGACAGGGCCCCAAGAGACCCAGTACTTC.

In its sample, this clone was seen a few times. The genes are TRBV11-3 and TRBJ2-2; D is possibly TRBD1 (6 bases). CDR1 is SGHNT, CDR2 YENEEA, per germline. This CDR3 is 15 amino acids long. Trimming shortened V by 1 base and J by 6 bases, and 12 bases separated the two germline ends. CDR3 sequence (DNA): TGTGCCAGCAGCTTAGTCAGTTCAGGGGCCGGGGAGCTGTTTTTT. Translated: CASSLVSSGAGELFF.

The V gene is TRBV5-6, the J gene TRBJ1-5; D might be TRBD1 (5 bases). V gave up 4 bases and J gave up 2 bases, with 19 bases separating them. Germline-derived CDR1 and CDR2 are SGHDT and YYEEEE. This CDR3 comprises 17 residues. The CDR3 DNA sequence: TGTGCCAGCAGCCGGCTAGGACATCTAGGAGGCAATCAGCCCCAGCATTTT. Translation: CASSRLGHLGGNQPQHF.

This clone was seen only a few times. This sequence joins TRBV18 and TRBJ2-2; D gene uncertain. This CDR3 region has 15 residues. V lost 2 bases and J 1 base, leaving 8 bases between the germline ends. Germline V gene sequence: CDR1 KGHSH, CDR2 LQKENI. In DNA, the CDR3 is TGTGCCAGCTCACCAGAGGATCTGAACACCGGGGAGCTGTTTTTT. This codes for CASSPEDLNTGELFF. Supplemented by reference TRBV18 and TRBJ2-2, the full variable domain reads NAGVMQNPRHLVRRRGQEARLRCSPMKGHSHVYWYRQLPEEGLKFMVYLQKENIIDESGMPKERFSAEFPKEGPSILRIQQVVRGDSAAYFCASSPEDLNTGELFFGEGSRLTVL.

The rearrangement joins TRBV27 to TRBJ2-7, with a tentative D call TRBD2 (5 bases). Germline CDR1 and CDR2: MNHEY and SMNVEV (reference sequence). The CDR3 has 14 amino acids. The V end lost 0 bases, the J end lost 0 bases, and 6 bases lay between the germline ends. Here the CDR3 reads CASSLSRGSYEQYF. CDR3 DNA: TGTGCCAGCAGTTTATCCCGGGGCTCCTACGAGCAGTACTTC.

This CDR3 is CASSYQARGYGYTF. CDR3 DNA: TGTGCCAGCAGTTACCAGGCGCGGGGCTATGGCTACACCTTC. V and J are TRBV6-5 and TRBJ1-2; no clear D. Trimming shortened V by 2 bases and J by 4 bases, and 11 bases separated the two germline ends. The V gene's germline CDR1 is MNHEY and CDR2 SVGAGI. The length of the CDR3 is 14 residues.